The 2 T cell receptor beta chains in this list originate from one sample, sequenced in a study of blood T cell repertoires in COVID-19. TCRdb keeps only in-frame clones here, not all; method: immunoSEQ multiplex PCR. Of fewer than 60,000 clones listed, around three quarters are singletons. Sequenced sample: peripheral blood. These receptors were collected from a man between 65 and 85 years old with acute or convalescent COVID-19.

V and J are TRBV19 and TRBJ1-1; TRBD1 might be the D (5 bases). Trimming shortened V by 5 bases and J by 0 bases, and 16 bases separated the two germline ends. Germline-derived CDR1 and CDR2 are LNHDA and SQIVND (reference sequence). CDR3 size: 16 residues. Written as DNA, the CDR3 is TGTGCCAGTAGTGATCCCAGGGTTGCCATGAACACTGAAGCTTTCTTT. This sequence encodes CASSDPRVAMNTEAFF. Filled out from reference TRBV19 and TRBJ1-1, the complete variable domain reads DGGITQSPKYLFRKEGQNVTLSCEQNLNHDAMYWYRQDPGQGLRLIYYSQIVNDFQKGDIAEGYSVSREKKESFPLTVTSAQKNPTAFYLCASSDPRVAMNTEAFFGQGTRLTVV.

The V and J genes are TRBV11-2 and TRBJ1-1; the D gene is possibly TRBD1 (5 bases). CDR1 is SGHAT and CDR2 is FQNNGV in the germline V gene. This CDR3 spans 15 amino acids. V was pared by 5 bases and J by 11 bases, with 24 bases between. DNA for the CDR3: TGTGCCAGCAGCCCCTGGAGGAGGTCCTCAGGGAGGGCTTTCTTT. This gives the protein CASSPWRRSSGRAFF.